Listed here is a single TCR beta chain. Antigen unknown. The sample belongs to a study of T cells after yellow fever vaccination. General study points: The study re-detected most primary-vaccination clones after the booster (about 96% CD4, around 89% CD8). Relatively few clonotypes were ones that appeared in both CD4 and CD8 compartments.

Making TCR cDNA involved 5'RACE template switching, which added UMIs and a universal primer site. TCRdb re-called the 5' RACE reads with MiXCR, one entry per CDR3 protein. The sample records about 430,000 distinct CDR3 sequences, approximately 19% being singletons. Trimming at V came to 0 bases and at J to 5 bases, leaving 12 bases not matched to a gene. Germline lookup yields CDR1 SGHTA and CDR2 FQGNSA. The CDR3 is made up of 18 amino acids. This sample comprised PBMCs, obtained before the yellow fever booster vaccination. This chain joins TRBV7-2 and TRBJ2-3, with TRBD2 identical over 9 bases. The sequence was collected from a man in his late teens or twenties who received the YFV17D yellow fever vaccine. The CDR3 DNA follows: TGTGCCAGCAGCTTAGCCGTGTTTGTAGCGGGGGTCTTAGATACGCAGTATTTT. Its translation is CASSLAVFVAGVLDTQYF.